This is a list of T cell receptor beta chains from one sample in a study of blood T cell repertoires in COVID-19. Some clones are missing from TCRdb's copy, which holds only in-frame ones; the method was immunoSEQ multiplex PCR. This sample yields roughly 77,000 clones, of which less than 85% are seen a single time; under 5.5% belongs to the top ten. Specimen: peripheral blood. The receptors originated from a woman in her seventies with acute or convalescent COVID-19. The conserved cysteine and the conserved F or W are not part of the CDR3 here. The order of the fields is V gene, clone size, CDR3 length, D gene, CDR3 protein. A D gene is named only where the DNA matches it firmly. A row's size may be missing; if present it is once, few, many or a size class.

TRBV7-9	-	13	TRBD1	ASSLTGESNQPQH
TRBV7-2	once	13	-	ASGVGAASYNEQF
TRBV3-1/TRBV3-2	-	12	-	ASSQEGVSYEQY
TRBV7-9	-	12	-	ASSRGRDGEKLF
TRBV7-6	-	13	-	ASSSNSNPNEKLF
TRBV5-1	-	13	TRBD2	ASGLAGGFADTQY
TRBV24-1	-	12	TRBD1	ATASGQTGGGYT
TRBV29-1	-	12	-	SASGSTSTGELF
TRBV4-3	-	13	-	ASSQGIGQTYEQY
TRBV27	once	12	-	ASKGGPVLNEQF
TRBV9	-	15	-	ASSVAQYGDRDYGYT
TRBV19	-	14	TRBD1	ASTVDRGLNTGELF
TRBV19	-	14	-	ASSGSGLFSGNTIY
TRBV18	once	12	TRBD1	ASSQGQTNSPLH
TRBV5-1	-	12	-	ASSLAYVRDTQY
TRBV7-8	-	12	TRBD2	ASSLGLAGGEQY
TRBV6-2/TRBV6-3	-	13	-	ASSPPLWGQDGYT
TRBV5-4	-	12	-	ASSLLGPGTEAF
TRBV21-1	-	13	-	ASSKARPYNEKLF